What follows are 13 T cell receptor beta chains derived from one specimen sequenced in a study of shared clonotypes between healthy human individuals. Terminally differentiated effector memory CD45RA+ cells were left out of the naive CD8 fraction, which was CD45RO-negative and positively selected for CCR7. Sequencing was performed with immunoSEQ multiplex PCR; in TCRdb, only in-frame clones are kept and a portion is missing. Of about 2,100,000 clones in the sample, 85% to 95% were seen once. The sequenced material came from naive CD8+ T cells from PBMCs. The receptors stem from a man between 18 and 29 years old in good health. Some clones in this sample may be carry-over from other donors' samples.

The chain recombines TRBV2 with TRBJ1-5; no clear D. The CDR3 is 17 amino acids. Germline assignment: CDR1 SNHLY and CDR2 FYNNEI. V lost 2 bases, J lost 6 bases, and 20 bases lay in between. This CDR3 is CASSESREALLPQPQHF. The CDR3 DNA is TGTGCCAGCAGTGAATCGAGGGAAGCCCTTCTCCCTCAGCCCCAGCATTTT.

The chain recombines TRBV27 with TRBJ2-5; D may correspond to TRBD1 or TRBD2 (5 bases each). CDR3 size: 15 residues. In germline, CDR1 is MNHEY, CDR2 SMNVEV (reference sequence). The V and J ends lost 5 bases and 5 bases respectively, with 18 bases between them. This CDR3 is CASSNGAGWMETQYF. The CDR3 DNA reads TGTGCCAGCAGTAACGGGGCAGGGTGGATGGAGACCCAGTACTTC.

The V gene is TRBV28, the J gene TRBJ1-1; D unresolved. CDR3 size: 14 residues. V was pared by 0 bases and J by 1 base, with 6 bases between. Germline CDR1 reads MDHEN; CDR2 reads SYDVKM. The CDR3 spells CASSLWASNTEAFF. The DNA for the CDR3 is TGTGCCAGCAGTTTATGGGCCTCGAACACTGAAGCTTTCTTT.

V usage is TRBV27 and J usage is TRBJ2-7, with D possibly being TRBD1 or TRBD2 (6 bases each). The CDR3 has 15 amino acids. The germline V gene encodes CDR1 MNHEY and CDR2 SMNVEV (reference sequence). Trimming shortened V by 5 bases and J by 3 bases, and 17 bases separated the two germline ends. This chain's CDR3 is CASSPKGGGHYEQYF. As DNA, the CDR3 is TGTGCCAGCAGTCCCAAGGGGGGAGGCCACTACGAGCAGTACTTC.

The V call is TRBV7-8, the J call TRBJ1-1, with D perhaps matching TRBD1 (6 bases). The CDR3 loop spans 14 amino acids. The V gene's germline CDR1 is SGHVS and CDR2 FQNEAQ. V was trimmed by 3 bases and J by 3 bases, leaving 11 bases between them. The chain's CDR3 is CASSFIEGDTEAFF. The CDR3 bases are TGTGCCAGCAGCTTTATCGAGGGGGACACTGAAGCTTTCTTT.

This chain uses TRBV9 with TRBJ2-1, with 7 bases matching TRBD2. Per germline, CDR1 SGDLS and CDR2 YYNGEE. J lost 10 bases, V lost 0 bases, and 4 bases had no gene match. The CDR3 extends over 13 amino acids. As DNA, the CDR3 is TGTGCCAGCAGCGTAGAAACTAGCGTGGAGCAGTTCTTC. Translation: CASSVETSVEQFF.

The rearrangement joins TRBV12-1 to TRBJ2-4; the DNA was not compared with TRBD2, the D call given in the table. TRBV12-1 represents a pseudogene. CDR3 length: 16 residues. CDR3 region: CASSFLGGRSKNIQYF. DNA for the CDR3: TGTGCCAGCAGCTTTCTGGGGGGGAGGTCCAAAAACATTCAGTACTTC.

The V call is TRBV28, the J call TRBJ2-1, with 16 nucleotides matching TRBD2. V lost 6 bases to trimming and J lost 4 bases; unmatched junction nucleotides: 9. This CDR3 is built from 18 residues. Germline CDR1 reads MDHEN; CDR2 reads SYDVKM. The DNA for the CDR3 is TGTGCCAGCAGGGACCCGGGACTAGCGGGAGGGCCGTACAATGAGCAGTTCTTC. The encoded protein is CASRDPGLAGGPYNEQFF.

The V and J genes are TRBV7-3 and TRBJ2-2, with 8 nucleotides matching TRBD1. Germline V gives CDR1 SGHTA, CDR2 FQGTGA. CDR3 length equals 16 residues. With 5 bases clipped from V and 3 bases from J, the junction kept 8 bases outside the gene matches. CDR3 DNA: TGTGCCAGCAGCCGCCAGGGACAGGAGGACACCGGGGAGCTGTTTTTT. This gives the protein CASSRQGQEDTGELFF.

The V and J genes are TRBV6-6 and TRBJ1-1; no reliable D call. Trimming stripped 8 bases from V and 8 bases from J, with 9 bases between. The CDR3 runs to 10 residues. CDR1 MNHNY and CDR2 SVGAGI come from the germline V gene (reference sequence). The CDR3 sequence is CASWAREAFF. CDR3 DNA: TGTGCCAGCTGGGCAAGAGAAGCTTTCTTT.

The CDR3 DNA is TGTGCCAGCAGGGGGACAGGGTACACTGAAGCTTTCTTT. It codes for CASRGTGYTEAFF. The chain joins TRBV5-6 to TRBJ1-1; TRBD1 matches at 9 bases. From germline, CDR1 is SGHDT and CDR2 YYEEEE. The CDR3 is 13 residues long. The J segment lost 3 bases and the V segment lost 5 bases, leaving 2 bases of the junction unmatched.

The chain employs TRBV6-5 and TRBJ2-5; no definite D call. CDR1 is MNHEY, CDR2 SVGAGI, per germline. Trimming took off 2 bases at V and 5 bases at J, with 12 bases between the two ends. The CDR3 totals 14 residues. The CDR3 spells CASSYSTARETQYF. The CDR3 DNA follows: TGTGCCAGCAGTTACAGTACAGCCCGGGAGACCCAGTACTTC.

For the CDR3, the DNA is TGCAGCACCACCGGGACAGGGGTACACGAGCAGTACTTC. Its protein product is CSTTGTGVHEQYF. The genes are TRBV29-1 and TRBJ2-7; 10 nucleotides match TRBD1. The junction had 9 bases not matched to a gene; V was cut back by 8 bases and J by 5 bases. Germline values: CDR1 SQVTM, CDR2 ANQGSEA. This CDR3 has 13 amino acids.